This TCR beta chain was documented in a study of blood T cells in healthy people across ages. Next came a second PCR, run for roughly 6 to 11 cycles, which used a sample-barcoded 5' primer along with a J-beta primer mix. One entry per CDR3 protein, called by TCRdb with MiXCR from the 5' RACE reads. The sample contains some 790,000 distinct CDR3 sequences, about 28% of which appear only once. V lost 5 bases, J lost 6 bases, and 7 bases lay in between. The CDR3 loop spans 10 amino acids. The germline gives CDR1 DFQATT, CDR2 SNEGSKA (reference sequence). General study points: Diversity of TCR beta per million T cells declined in a roughly linear way with age.

Each donor had 7.5 to 10 milliliters of peripheral blood drawn. Extracted total RNA amounted to at least 5.5 micrograms for each sample. As to this clonotype: Its matching antigen is unknown.

The specimen sequenced was blood. This chain connects TRBV20-1 to TRBJ1-2; D gene ambiguous. The sequence was obtained from an elderly woman in good health. The CDR3 DNA reads TGCAGTGCTGGCCCAGATGGCTACACCTTC. Its protein is CSAGPDGYTF.